These 32 T cell receptor beta chains share one sample of origin, sequenced in a study of cytotoxic CD8 clonotypes in ibrutinib-treated CLL. Generated by immunoSEQ multiplex PCR, the TCRdb table keeps only in-frame clones and is missing some. The sample has 150,000 or so clones, about 79% seen once. The source was PBMCs, collected after 12 months of ibrutinib treatment. These receptor sequences come from a human donor with chronic lymphocytic leukemia.

This clone was recorded a few times. Here the CDR3 DNA reads TGCGCCAGCAGACCTGACGGGGAAAACATTCAGTACTTC. Protein sequence: CASRPDGENIQYF. The V and J genes are TRBV10-1 and TRBJ2-4, with D possibly matching TRBD2 (5 bases). Germline CDR1 is WNHNN and CDR2 is SYGVQD (reference sequence). The CDR3 consists of 13 residues. V was trimmed by 6 bases and J by 5 bases, leaving 11 bases between them.

J is TRBJ1-4 and V is TRBV5-4, with no clear D. The V gene lost 0 bases and the J gene lost 8 bases, with 5 bases spanning the gap. Germline V gene sequence: CDR1 SGHNT, CDR2 YYREEE (reference sequence). The CDR3 runs 12 residues. The CDR3 DNA is TGTGCCAGCAGCTTGGCCGACGAAAAACTGTTTTTT. Protein: CASSLADEKLFF.

The genes are TRBV4-3 and TRBJ2-3, with 8 bases fitting TRBD2. Trimming at V came to 0 bases and at J to 6 bases, leaving 8 bases not matched to a gene. The CDR3 is 16 amino acids. Germline CDR1 reads LGHNA; CDR2 reads YSLEER. In DNA form, the CDR3 reads TGCGCCAGCAGCCAAGACCCGGCGGGAGGCCCTGATACGCAGTATTTT. This gives the protein CASSQDPAGGPDTQYF.

This clone was counted only a few times. The J gene is TRBJ1-1, the V gene TRBV29-1, with D unresolved. Trimming cost V 4 bases and J 0 bases, with 9 bases left between them. Germline V CDR1 and CDR2: SQVTM, ANQGSEA. This CDR3 spans 13 amino acids. CDR3: CSVGSVMNTEAFF. In DNA form, the CDR3 reads TGCAGCGTTGGGTCGGTAATGAACACTGAAGCTTTCTTT.

This clone was seen only a few times. The rearrangement joins TRBV19 to TRBJ2-2; 7 bases map to TRBD1. J gave up 3 bases and V 5 bases, and 3 bases lay outside the gene matches. The germline CDR1 and CDR2 sequences are LNHDA and SQIVND (reference sequence). The CDR3 length is 14 residues. The CDR3 DNA reads TGTGCCAGTAGTCCTGACAGGGACACCGGGGAGCTGTTTTTT. Translating it yields CASSPDRDTGELFF.

The chain uses TRBV4-3 and TRBJ2-5, with a weak D call TRBD1 (7 bases). The ends were cut back, 4 bases at V and 1 base at J, with 10 bases in the middle. Germline V gene data show CDR1 as LGHNA and CDR2 as YSLEER. This CDR3 spans 14 amino acids. CDR3 residues: CASSLQGGQETQYF. The DNA of the CDR3 is TGCGCCAGCAGCCTGCAGGGGGGCCAAGAGACCCAGTACTTC.

The chain is built from TRBV15 and TRBJ2-1; 12 positions match TRBD2. CDR3 length: 17 residues. V shed 1 base, J shed 6 bases, and the junction held 7 bases outside the gene matches. CDR1 LNHNV and CDR2 YYDKDF come from the germline V gene (reference sequence). The CDR3 DNA sequence: TGTGCCACCAGCAGAGCGACACTAGCGGGAGGCATCAATGAGCAGTTCTTC. Amino acid sequence: CATSRATLAGGINEQFF.

About this clone: Within the sample, other DNA sequences also encode this same CDR3. This chain uses TRBV5-4 with TRBJ2-7, with TRBD1 matching 8 bases. Germline CDR1 SGHNT, CDR2 YYREEE (reference sequence). CDR3 length equals 13 residues. V lost 5 bases and J lost 2; bases outside the gene matches: 3. The DNA for the CDR3 is TGTGCCAGCAGTAGGACAGGGCCCTACGAGCAGTACTTC. This translates into CASSRTGPYEQYF.

The chain links TRBV9 to TRBJ2-1; perhaps TRBD2 as D (5 bases). Germline V gene sequence: CDR1 SGDLS, CDR2 YYNGEE. Trimming cost V 1 base and J 0 bases, with 14 bases left between them. The CDR3 consists of 17 residues. The DNA of the CDR3 is TGTGCCAGCAGCGTATCTGCCCGGGAAAGCTCCTACAATGAGCAGTTCTTC. Its protein is CASSVSARESSYNEQFF.

The chain couples TRBV29-1 to TRBJ2-7; 9 nucleotides agree with TRBD2. The CDR3 extends over 13 amino acids. The V and J ends lost 4 bases and 4 bases, in that order; junction bases with no gene match: 5. Germline V lookup: CDR1 SQVTM, CDR2 ANQGSEA. The CDR3 protein is CSVAGSGSYEQYF. DNA of the CDR3: TGCAGCGTTGCGGGTAGCGGGAGTTACGAGCAGTACTTC.

CDR3 coding DNA: TGTGCCACCAGCAGAGGAATTGGGACTAGCGGGAGCGGGGCCTACAATGAGCAGTTCTTC. Translation gives CATSRGIGTSGSGAYNEQFF. This chain connects TRBV15 to TRBJ2-1; 14 bases map to TRBD2. Germline CDR1 is LNHNV and CDR2 is YYDKDF (reference sequence). The CDR3 consists of 20 residues. The J segment lost 2 bases and the V segment lost 1 base, leaving 10 bases of the junction unmatched.

The chain employs TRBV4-2 and TRBJ2-7; tentatively, D is TRBD2 (6 bases). CDR3 size: 14 residues. Germline V CDR1 and CDR2: LGHNA, YNFKEQ. V lost 1 base to trimming and J lost 3 bases, with 10 bases between them. The CDR3, as DNA: TGTGCCAGCAGCCAAGTCGGGGGAGGCTACGAGCAGTACTTC. Protein sequence: CASSQVGGGYEQYF.

The rearrangement links TRBV15 to TRBJ2-3; 7 nucleotides match TRBD2. The CDR3 covers 14 residues. V trimming: 1 base; J trimming: 7 bases; junction bases outside the gene matches: 5. The germline gives CDR1 LNHNV, CDR2 YYDKDF (reference sequence). The DNA for the CDR3 is TGTGCCACCAGCAGAGCAGGCGGGAGTCATACGCAGTATTTT. Translated, it gives CATSRAGGSHTQYF.

This sequence joins TRBV11-3 and TRBJ2-3, with a weak D call TRBD2 (6 bases). The CDR3 consists of 16 residues. The V end was cut by 3 bases, the J end by 3 bases, with 16 bases between. Looked up from germline, CDR1 is SGHNT and CDR2 is YENEEA. The CDR3 sequence: CASSFGGTLLTDTQYF. The DNA of the CDR3 is TGTGCCAGCAGCTTTGGCGGGACGCTTCTTACAGATACGCAGTATTTT.

This clone has a handful of counts. Relative to the germline gene, one junction end is altered; a read error may explain this. V is TRBV7-7 and J is TRBJ2-1, with D uncertain. CDR3 length equals 13 residues. Germline CDR1 and CDR2: SSHAT and FNYEAQ (reference sequence). The chain's CDR3 is CASSLSRSYEQFF. CDR3 in DNA: TGTGCTAGCAGCTTATCTAGATCATATGAGCAGTTCTTC.

This clone turned up a few times. V and J are TRBV6-5 and TRBJ1-1; D is unclear. Germline V CDR1 and CDR2: MNHEY, SVGAGI. The V and J ends lost 5 bases and 3 bases respectively, with 13 bases between them. This CDR3 is built from 14 residues. In DNA form, the CDR3 reads TGTGCCAGCAGTGAATCGACTCGGGACACTGAAGCTTTCTTT. Its protein product is CASSESTRDTEAFF.

The CDR3 protein is CASGEPHNEQFF. DNA of the CDR3: TGTGCTAGTGGAGAACCGCACAATGAGCAGTTCTTC. The chain links TRBV12-5 to TRBJ2-1; D is undetermined. Germline CDR1 and CDR2: LGHNT and FRNRAP. V lost 6 bases, J lost 5 bases, and 8 bases lay in between. The length of the CDR3 is 12 residues.

The count of this clone is one. CDR3 residues: CATSVNRDRANNEQFF. The CDR3 bases are TGTGCCACCAGTGTTAACCGGGACAGGGCTAACAATGAGCAGTTCTTC. This chain links TRBV15 with TRBJ2-1, with 9 positions matching TRBD1. The CDR3 length is 16 residues. The germline V gene has CDR1 LNHNV and CDR2 YYDKDF (reference sequence). V shed 6 bases and J 5 bases; nucleotides not matched to a gene: 11.

This clone was detected only once. The chain recombines TRBV11-2 with TRBJ1-1; D remains unclear. This CDR3 has 15 amino acids. Trimming cost V 1 base and J 3 bases, with 12 bases left between them. The germline V gene encodes CDR1 SGHAT and CDR2 FQNNGV. This CDR3 is CASSLARSRDTEAFF. As DNA, the CDR3 is TGTGCCAGCAGCTTAGCCCGTTCACGGGACACTGAAGCTTTCTTT. The full variable domain, in which reference TRBV11-2 and TRBJ1-1 provide the parts outside the CDR3, is EAGVAQSPRYKIIEKRQSVAFWCNPISGHATLYWYQQILGQGPKLLIQFQNNGVVDDSQLPKDRFSAERLKGVDSTLKIQPAKLEDSAVYLCASSLARSRDTEAFFGQGTRLTVV.

The chain employs TRBV7-7 and TRBJ2-7; a weak D match, TRBD1 (5 bases). Trimming left V 5 bases short and J 0 bases short, with 14 bases between. The germline V gene encodes CDR1 SSHAT and CDR2 FNYEAQ (reference sequence). CDR3 length equals 15 residues. As DNA, the CDR3 is TGTGCCAGCAGCCCCCTGGGGCGGAGCTCCTACGAGCAGTACTTC. It translates to CASSPLGRSSYEQYF.

This clone was observed a few times. This rearrangement joins TRBV2 to TRBJ1-1; D not certain. The CDR3 runs 13 residues. Trimming removed 8 bases at V and 3 bases at J, with 13 bases between. Germline assignment: CDR1 SNHLY and CDR2 FYNNEI. CDR3 region: CASVSTGDTEAFF. The CDR3 DNA reads as TGTGCCAGCGTCTCTACGGGAGACACTGAAGCTTTCTTT.

The rearrangement uses TRBV5-4 and TRBJ1-4; 8 nucleotides align to TRBD1. V lost 0 bases to trimming and J lost 8 bases; unmatched junction nucleotides: 3. The length of the CDR3 is 14 residues. The germline CDR1 and CDR2 sequences are SGHNT and YYREEE (reference sequence). In DNA form, the CDR3 reads TGTGCCAGCAGCTTGGCAGGGGGCAAGGAAAAACTGTTTTTT. It specifies CASSLAGGKEKLFF.

This chain connects TRBV9 to TRBJ2-1, with 12 bases that match TRBD2. The junction had 11 bases not matched to a gene; V was cut back by 0 bases and J by 10 bases. Germline CDR1 reads SGDLS; CDR2 reads YYNGEE. This CDR3 region has 17 residues. The CDR3 loop is CASSVVASGRGRYEQFF. Written as DNA, the CDR3 is TGTGCCAGCAGCGTAGTGGCTAGCGGGAGGGGCCGGTACGAGCAGTTCTTC.

The rearrangement joins TRBV9 to TRBJ2-5; no reliable D call. The CDR3 has 14 residues. Germline CDR1 reads SGDLS; CDR2 reads YYNGEE. V lost 0 bases, J lost 0 bases, and 6 bases lay in between. The CDR3 here is CASSVDGNQETQYF. CDR3 coding DNA: TGTGCCAGCAGCGTAGACGGAAACCAAGAGACCCAGTACTTC.

This clone has a handful of counts. The chain carries TRBV2 and TRBJ1-2; D might be TRBD1 (5 bases). V was shortened by 10 bases and J by 8 bases, with 20 bases between the two germline ends. CDR3 length equals 13 residues. In germline, CDR1 is SNHLY, CDR2 FYNNEI. CDR3 loop: CAISPGGALGYTF. CDR3 bases: TGTGCCATCTCTCCGGGAGGGGCACTGGGCTACACCTTC.

The V call is TRBV7-6, the J call TRBJ2-7; 14 bases fit TRBD2. The germline gives CDR1 SGHVS, CDR2 FNYEAQ. Germline trimming cut 5 bases from V and 4 bases from J; bases unmatched to any gene: 4. The CDR3 has 15 residues. The CDR3 here is CASSGGLAGGYEQYF. DNA for the CDR3: TGTGCCAGCAGCGGAGGACTAGCGGGAGGATACGAGCAGTACTTC.

V and J are TRBV4-2 and TRBJ1-1, with D tentatively TRBD1 (5 bases). Trimming took off 0 bases at V and 4 bases at J, with 9 bases between the two ends. The CDR3 has 14 amino acids. Germline CDR1 reads LGHNA; CDR2 reads YNFKEQ. CDR3 sequence (DNA): TGTGCCAGCAGCCAAGAAGTGACAGCCACTGAAGCTTTCTTT. Amino acid sequence: CASSQEVTATEAFF.

This chain joins TRBV7-2 and TRBJ2-5; possible D gene TRBD2, 6 bases. The V gene's germline CDR1 is SGHTA and CDR2 FQGNSA. The CDR3 is made up of 14 amino acids. Trimming pared 1 base from V and 5 bases from J, leaving 11 bases between. This chain's CDR3 is CASSLGPGRETQYF. The DNA for the CDR3 is TGTGCCAGCAGCTTAGGGCCAGGGAGGGAGACCCAGTACTTC.

The chain recombines TRBV5-8 with TRBJ2-1, with 8 bases aligning to TRBD2. CDR1 SGHTS and CDR2 YDEGEE come from the germline V gene. The CDR3 extends over 12 amino acids. J was trimmed by 15 bases and V by 4 bases; bases with no gene match: 9. This CDR3 reads CASSRGRTSWFF. The CDR3 nucleotides read TGTGCCAGCAGCAGAGGTAGGACTAGCTGGTTCTTC.

This clone showed up just a few times. As the CDR3 is not closed by the conserved phenylalanine or tryptophan, this likely results from a read error. The DNA is omitted, as the CDR3 cannot be located on it reliably, and the CDR3 follows TCRdb's listing. The chain couples TRBV30 to TRBJ1-1. Germline-derived CDR1 and CDR2 are GTSNPN and SVGIG (reference sequence). 13 amino acids form the CDR3, both terminal residues included. This CDR3 reads CAWSVRGALKLLL.

The rearrangement joins TRBV6-1 to TRBJ2-2, with D perhaps matching TRBD2 (5 bases). The CDR3 covers 14 residues. Germline CDR1 is MNHNS and CDR2 is SASEGT. With 7 bases removed from V and 5 bases from J, the gap between germline ends came to 14 bases. For the CDR3, the DNA is TGTGCCAGCATTCCGGGGATCTCGACCGGGGAGCTGTTTTTT. Residues: CASIPGISTGELFF.

The V call is TRBV12-5, the J call TRBJ1-4, with a tentative D call TRBD1 (5 bases). V was trimmed by 7 bases and J by 7 bases, leaving 25 bases between them. The germline gives CDR1 LGHNT, CDR2 FRNRAP. The length of the CDR3 is 17 residues. CDR3 DNA sequence: TGTGCTAGTGTTGACAATGGGGCGGGTGACAGCTCTGAAAAACTGTTTTTT. This codes for CASVDNGAGDSSEKLFF. The full variable domain, its missing parts supplied by reference TRBV12-5 and TRBJ1-4, is DARVTQTPRHKVTEMGQEVTMRCQPILGHNTVFWYRQTMMQGLELLAYFRNRAPLDDSGMPKDRFSAEMPDATLATLKIQPSEPRDSAVYFCASVDNGAGDSSEKLFFGSGTQLSVL.